This TCR beta chain emerged from a study of vaccination and CD4 T cells after COVID-19. As for this clonotype: The antigen remains unidentified.

The sample's treatment: approximately 9-day PBMC culture with coronavirus spike peptide pools or control peptides (ViraFEST assay). First, ViraFEST expanded antigen-specific T cells with peptide pools, and next it sequenced the TCRs. V was cut by 3 bases and J by 7 bases, with 10 bases left in between. The CDR3 sequence is 13 residues long. CDR1 SGHTA and CDR2 FQGNSA come from the germline V gene. An Oncomine TCR Beta short-read assay was used to sequence the DNA from cultured CD4+ T cells. TCRdb ran MiXCR on the PCR reads and lists one entry per CDR3 protein. Of 11,000 or so distinct CDR3 sequences listed, about 57% were seen once; the top ten hold under 15%.

Specimen: CD4+ T cells from blood, cultured in vitro. The TCR was taken from a human donor who had recovered from COVID-19. The V call is TRBV7-2, the J call TRBJ1-5; a possible D gene is TRBD1 (5 bases). CDR3 in amino acids: CASSLGLLQPQHF. CDR3 sequence (DNA): TGTGCCAGCAGCTTGGGGCTTTTGCAGCCCCAGCATTTT.